This T cell receptor beta chain was recovered during a study of neurological immune-mediated disorders. From the 5' RACE reads, TCRdb called clonotypes with MiXCR, one entry per CDR3 protein. This table holds tens of thousands of distinct CDR3 sequences, around 3% found once. Regarding the study as a whole: TCR-beta repertoires seemed private in all groups, with no expanded CDR3 amino acid sequences shared.

The CDR3 has 13 amino acids. V shed 8 bases and J shed 3 bases, with 14 bases lying between them. Per germline, CDR1 SNHLY and CDR2 FYNNEI. This clonotype was recorded many times. Its antigen remains unidentified. Source material: PBMCs. The chain employs TRBV2 and TRBJ2-7; weak D call: TRBD2 (6 bases). The source of this sequence is a man between 40 and 49 years old with multiple sclerosis. In nucleotides, the CDR3 is TGTGCCAGCGGAAAAGGGACTTACTACGAGCAGTACTTC. It specifies CASGKGTYYEQYF.